The 20 T cell receptor beta chains reported below all come from one sample, sequenced in a study of blood T cell repertoires in COVID-19. Produced via immunoSEQ multiplex PCR; TCRdb's table is partial and in-frame only. The table records about 260,000 clones, about 86% of them present only once. The specimen sequenced was PBMCs or T cells enriched from blood (not recorded which). Every receptor here comes from a young man with acute COVID-19.

The genes are TRBV10-3 and TRBJ2-1, with a weak D call TRBD1 (5 bases). CDR1 ENHRY and CDR2 SYGVKD come from the germline V gene. The CDR3 totals 14 residues. V was pared by 8 bases and J by 4 bases, with 15 bases between. The CDR3 reads CAIQGVAAYNEQFF. In DNA, the CDR3 is TGTGCCATCCAGGGTGTGGCGGCTTACAATGAGCAGTTCTTC.

This chain uses TRBV15 with TRBJ1-4; 11 bases match TRBD1. The junction had 1 base not matched to a gene; V was cut back by 0 bases and J by 7 bases. In germline, CDR1 is LNHNV, CDR2 YYDKDF (reference sequence). This CDR3 contains 15 residues. The CDR3 is CATSRDGTGGEKLFF. As DNA, the CDR3 is TGTGCCACCAGCAGAGATGGGACAGGGGGTGAAAAACTGTTTTTT.

The rearrangement joins TRBV9 to TRBJ1-2; 11 bases agree with TRBD1. The CDR3 has 15 residues. The V gene's germline CDR1 is SGDLS and CDR2 YYNGEE. With V trimmed by 4 bases and J by 7 bases, 9 bases remained unmatched. The CDR3 coding sequence is TGTGCCAGCAGCCCACGGACAGGGGGCATAGGTGGCTACACCTTC. Amino acid sequence: CASSPRTGGIGGYTF. Variable domain in full (rest from reference TRBV9 and TRBJ1-2): DSGVTQTPKHLITATGQRVTLRCSPRSGDLSVYWYQQSLDQGLQFLIQYYNGEERAKGNILERFSAQQFPDLHSELNLSSLELGDSALYFCASSPRTGGIGGYTFGSGTRLTVV.

The chain carries TRBV13 and TRBJ2-1; no reliable D call. This CDR3 region has 13 residues. V dropped 5 bases and J dropped 8 bases, with 13 bases sitting between them. CDR1 is PRHDT and CDR2 is FYEKMQ in the germline V gene (reference sequence). CDR3 sequence: CASSTMLVDEQFF. As DNA, the CDR3 is TGTGCCAGCAGCACAATGCTGGTGGATGAGCAGTTCTTC.

The CDR3 here is CASSLGGERTHSGANVLTF. In nucleotides, the CDR3 is TGTGCCAGCAGCTTAGGGGGGGAGAGAACCCACTCTGGGGCCAACGTCCTGACTTTC. The chain links TRBV7-9 to TRBJ2-6; tentatively, D is TRBD2 (6 bases). The CDR3 extends over 19 amino acids. Per the germline V gene, CDR1 is SEHNR and CDR2 is FQNEAQ (reference sequence). Trimming left V 1 base short and J 0 bases short, with 16 bases between.

The V call is TRBV12-3 or TRBV12-4, the J call TRBJ2-3; no definite D call. Trimming took off 7 bases at V and 3 bases at J, with 11 bases between the two ends. The CDR3 is 13 residues long. CDR3 sequence (DNA): TGTGCCAGCAATAAATTATCGACAGATACGCAGTATTTT. It codes for CASNKLSTDTQYF.

There are a few counts of this clone. V is TRBV11-3 and J is TRBJ1-2; possible D gene TRBD1, 6 bases. The germline V and J ends were trimmed by 0 bases and 7 bases, with 12 bases remaining between them. The CDR3 has 14 amino acids. Germline V lookup: CDR1 SGHNT, CDR2 YENEEA. The CDR3 bases are TGTGCCAGCAGCTTAGAACAGGGAAGTCTTGGCTACACCTTC. Its translation is CASSLEQGSLGYTF.

This chain uses TRBV10-2 with TRBJ1-6, with 7 bases fitting TRBD1. V lost 4 bases to trimming and J lost 7 bases; unmatched junction nucleotides: 4. The CDR3 extends over 14 amino acids. Germline V gene lookup returns CDR1 WSHSY and CDR2 SAAADI. As DNA, the CDR3 is TGCGCCAGCAGTGCCGGGACAGAAAATTCACCCCTCCACTTT. It specifies CASSAGTENSPLHF.

This clone was observed a single time. The gene calls are TRBV6-5 and TRBJ2-3; 10 bases align to TRBD1. In germline, CDR1 is MNHEY, CDR2 SVGAGI. The V segment lost 10 bases and the J segment 4 bases; nucleotides outside the gene matches: 5. The length of the CDR3 is 13 residues. This chain's CDR3 is CATQTGGADTQYF. CDR3 in DNA: TGTGCCACCCAGACAGGGGGCGCAGATACGCAGTATTTT.

The chain recombines TRBV18 with TRBJ2-1; the D gene is possibly TRBD1 (5 bases). The V end lost 0 bases, the J end lost 9 bases, and 21 bases lay between the germline ends. There are 17 residues in the CDR3. The germline V gene has CDR1 KGHSH and CDR2 LQKENI. The CDR3 DNA is TGTGCCAGCTCACCACCTTTAGGGGCGGCGGCGGTTTCTGAGCAGTTCTTC. This gives the protein CASSPPLGAAAVSEQFF. Filled out from reference TRBV18 and TRBJ2-1, the complete variable domain reads NAGVMQNPRHLVRRRGQEARLRCSPMKGHSHVYWYRQLPEEGLKFMVYLQKENIIDESGMPKERFSAEFPKEGPSILRIQQVVRGDSAAYFCASSPPLGAAAVSEQFFGPGTRLTVL.

The chain joins TRBV6-5 to TRBJ2-7; 10 nucleotides line up with TRBD2. With 5 bases clipped from V and 6 bases from J, the junction kept 7 bases outside the gene matches. The CDR3 contains 14 residues. The germline V gene has CDR1 MNHEY and CDR2 SVGAGI. CDR3: CASSPSGGAREQYV. The CDR3 DNA reads TGTGCCAGCAGTCCGAGCGGGGGGGCGCGCGAGCAGTACGTC.

This rearrangement joins TRBV20-1 to TRBJ1-3, with D unresolved. The CDR3 loop spans 15 amino acids. Per the germline V gene, CDR1 is DFQATT and CDR2 is SNEGSKA (reference sequence). Trimming took 3 bases from V and 4 from J, leaving 16 bases between them. The CDR3 DNA sequence: TGCAGTGCTAGTTCGCCCGGGTCGGAAGGAAACACCATATATTTT. It translates to CSASSPGSEGNTIYF.

This clone was found once. The J gene is TRBJ1-2, the V gene TRBV24-1, with D possibly matching TRBD1 (6 bases). V shed 4 bases and J shed 7 bases, with 15 bases lying between them. CDR1 is KGHDR and CDR2 is SFDVKD in the germline V gene. This CDR3 is 14 amino acids long. The CDR3 DNA reads TGTGCCACCAGTGACCCTCGGGGGGCGGGTGGCTACACCTTC. Residues: CATSDPRGAGGYTF.

The chain is built from TRBV19 and TRBJ1-1, with D maybe TRBD1 (5 bases). CDR1 is LNHDA and CDR2 is SQIVND in the germline V gene (reference sequence). The CDR3 is made up of 15 amino acids. Deletions cut 4 bases from V and 2 bases from J, with 14 bases between. The CDR3 DNA reads TGTGCCAGTAGTACGAATGGACACTTCAACACTGAAGCTTTCTTT. Its protein product is CASSTNGHFNTEAFF.

This clone was recorded only once. The chain couples TRBV28 to TRBJ1-5; 9 positions match TRBD1. The V gene end was trimmed by 7 bases and the J gene end by 0 bases; junction bases not matched to a gene: 7. This CDR3 is 16 amino acids long. The germline gives CDR1 MDHEN, CDR2 SYDVKM. CDR3 amino acids: CASNSQGAYSNQPQHF. The CDR3 DNA reads TGTGCCAGCAACTCACAGGGGGCGTATAGCAATCAGCCCCAGCATTTT.

The chain employs TRBV9 and TRBJ2-6; TRBD2 is a possible D gene (6 bases). The CDR3 contains 16 residues. The V gene lost 3 bases and the J gene lost 0 bases, with 10 bases spanning the gap. Germline CDR1 reads SGDLS; CDR2 reads YYNGEE. CDR3 residues: CASSAFGSSGANVLTF. In DNA form, the CDR3 reads TGTGCCAGCAGCGCCTTCGGGAGCTCTGGGGCCAACGTCCTGACTTTC. Together with reference TRBV9 and TRBJ2-6, the CDR3 gives the full variable domain: DSGVTQTPKHLITATGQRVTLRCSPRSGDLSVYWYQQSLDQGLQFLIQYYNGEERAKGNILERFSAQQFPDLHSELNLSSLELGDSALYFCASSAFGSSGANVLTFGAGSRLTVL.

The chain is built from TRBV10-3 and TRBJ2-1; D might be TRBD2 (5 bases). This CDR3 region has 15 residues. Per the germline V gene, CDR1 is ENHRY and CDR2 is SYGVKD. The ends were cut back, 2 bases at V and 9 bases at J, with 17 bases in the middle. CDR3 sequence reads: CAISEVRGSAREQFF. Written as DNA, the CDR3 is TGTGCCATCAGTGAGGTCCGGGGATCGGCGCGTGAGCAGTTCTTC.

This clone showed up just once. This chain connects TRBV5-1 to TRBJ2-5, with TRBD2 as a possible D gene (6 bases). The CDR3 is made up of 17 amino acids. V lost 0 bases and J lost 1, with 16 bases in between. CDR1 and CDR2 (germline): SGHRS, YFSETQ. The CDR3, as DNA: TGCGCCAGCAGCTTGGTGTCCCGGGACTCTTCCCAAGAGACCCAGTACTTC. Translated, it gives CASSLVSRDSSQETQYF.

The rearrangement joins TRBV21-1 to TRBJ1-4; the DNA was not used to check the table's D call, TRBD1. TRBV21-1 is an annotated pseudogene. The CDR3 has 17 amino acids. In DNA, the CDR3 is TGTGCCAGCAGCAAAGAACAGGGGGCACGTACTAATGAAAAACTGTTTTTT. Protein sequence: CASSKEQGARTNEKLFF.

This sequence joins TRBV6-6 and TRBJ1-1; D remains unclear. Germline-derived CDR1 and CDR2 are MNHNY and SVGAGI (reference sequence). V was cut by 0 bases and J by 5 bases, with 7 bases left in between. The CDR3 spans 13 residues. The CDR3 is CASSYSVETEAFF. In DNA form, the CDR3 reads TGTGCCAGCAGTTACTCAGTAGAAACTGAAGCTTTCTTT.